These 32 T cell receptor beta chains originate from one sample sequenced in a study of T cells after yellow fever vaccination. TCRdb re-derived calls from the 5' RACE reads in MiXCR, one entry per CDR3 protein. The table records under 600,000 distinct CDR3 sequences, about 14% of them present only once. The material sequenced was PBMCs, taken on the day of the yellow fever booster vaccination. The receptors shown here come from a man aged 25-45 years who received the YFV17D yellow fever vaccine.

In nucleotides, the CDR3 is TGTGCCAGCAGGGCGGGGGTTACCTACGAGCAGTACTTC. Protein sequence: CASRAGVTYEQYF. This chain joins TRBV7-2 and TRBJ2-7; TRBD2 matches 7 bases. Trimming cost V 6 bases and J 2 bases; bases outside gene matches: 4. Germline lookup yields CDR1 SGHTA and CDR2 FQGNSA. This CDR3 comprises 13 residues.

This clonotype was seen a handful of times. The chain employs TRBV30 and TRBJ2-2; no reliable D call. Trimming took off 3 bases at V and 1 base at J, with 9 bases between the two ends. The CDR3 sequence is 14 residues long. Germline CDR1 is GTSNPN and CDR2 is SVGIG (reference sequence). CDR3 loop: CAWRNRGNTGELFF. CDR3 nucleotide sequence: TGTGCCTGGAGAAACAGAGGGAACACCGGGGAGCTGTTTTTT.

This clonotype was observed many times. The chain couples TRBV12-3 or TRBV12-4 to TRBJ2-7; weak D call: TRBD2 (5 bases). The CDR3 is 13 amino acids. The V and J ends lost 7 bases and 1 base respectively, with 11 bases between them. The CDR3 sequence: CASTLRGSYEQYF. CDR3 sequence (DNA): TGTGCCAGCACCCTCCGGGGTTCCTACGAGCAGTACTTC.

As for this clonotype: The junction departs from the called germline gene at one end, perhaps through a read error. The J gene is TRBJ1-1, the V gene TRBV7-9; D is ambiguous. Germline CDR1 reads SEHNR; CDR2 reads FQNEAQ (reference sequence). This CDR3 has 10 amino acids. CDR3 in DNA: TGCCCCCGGTCGAACACTGAAGCTTTCTTT. Encoded protein: CPRSNTEAFF.

This clonotype came up many times. This chain joins TRBV28 and TRBJ2-7; D is undetermined. This CDR3 has 12 residues. Between the trimmed V and J ends, which lost 6 bases and 5 bases, there was a span of 11 bases. Germline-derived CDR1 and CDR2 are MDHEN and SYDVKM. In nucleotides, the CDR3 is TGTGCCAGCAGGGAATCTTATGACGAGCAGTACTTC. It codes for CASRESYDEQYF.

This clonotype was detected only a few times. The rearrangement joins TRBV4-3 to TRBJ2-1; TRBD1 aligns across 7 bases. The CDR3 spans 17 residues. Germline lookup yields CDR1 LGHNA and CDR2 YSLEER. The ends lost 1 base at V and 4 bases at J; junction bases unmatched: 10. Written as DNA, the CDR3 is TGCGCCAGCAGCCAAGGGGCCTCCGGGACAGTATACAATGAGCAGTTCTTC. Residues: CASSQGASGTVYNEQFF.

This clonotype has ten or more counts. The V gene is TRBV7-8, the J gene TRBJ2-1; tentatively, D is TRBD2 (6 bases). The CDR3 sequence is 17 residues long. Germline CDR1 is SGHVS and CDR2 is FQNEAQ. Trimming took off 4 bases at V and 1 base at J, with 17 bases between the two ends. The CDR3 nucleotides are TGTGCCAGCAGCTCCCCTCGGCGGGATTGGTCCTACAATGAGCAGTTCTTC. It yields the protein CASSSPRRDWSYNEQFF.

This clonotype was detected only a few times. This chain links TRBV29-1 with TRBJ1-2; 8 nucleotides match TRBD1. The CDR3 runs to 12 residues. CDR1 is SQVTM and CDR2 is ANQGSEA in the germline V gene. V gave up 4 bases and J gave up 6 bases; unmatched junction bases: 4. CDR3 sequence reads: CSVGTGWDGYTF. CDR3 DNA sequence: TGCAGCGTTGGGACAGGGTGGGATGGCTACACCTTC.

This clonotype was detected a few times. The chain combines TRBV11-2 with TRBJ2-4; TRBD1 matches at 8 bases. The germline V gene has CDR1 SGHAT and CDR2 FQNNGV. The CDR3 covers 18 residues. J was trimmed by 0 bases and V by 5 bases; bases with no gene match: 12. As DNA, the CDR3 is TGTGCCAGCAGCCCCGGCCCAGGGGGCTCGTTAGCCAAAAACATTCAGTACTTC. Protein sequence: CASSPGPGGSLAKNIQYF.

The chain couples TRBV5-6 to TRBJ2-7; D unresolved. Germline loops: CDR1 SGHDT, CDR2 YYEEEE. V lost 0 bases to trimming and J lost 3 bases, with 10 bases between them. The CDR3 length is 14 residues. The CDR3 DNA reads as TGTGCCAGCAGCTTGGTCCCGGGTAACTACGAGCAGTACTTC. Protein sequence: CASSLVPGNYEQYF. Supplemented by reference TRBV5-6 and TRBJ2-7, the full variable domain reads DAGVTQSPTHLIKTRGQQVTLRCSPKSGHDTVSWYQQALGQGPQFIFQYYEEEERQRGNFPDRFSGHQFPNYSSELNVNALLLGDSALYLCASSLVPGNYEQYFGPGTRLTVT.

The chain uses TRBV7-9 and TRBJ1-1, with 10 bases aligning to TRBD1. Germline-derived CDR1 and CDR2 are SEHNR and FQNEAQ (reference sequence). The CDR3 covers 16 residues. With V trimmed by 3 bases and J by 5 bases, 9 bases remained unmatched. Here the CDR3 reads CASSFDRTGGRTEAFF. Written as DNA, the CDR3 is TGTGCCAGCAGCTTCGATAGGACAGGGGGGAGGACTGAAGCTTTCTTT.

This clonotype came up many times. V and J are TRBV5-5 and TRBJ1-1, with D tentatively TRBD1 (6 bases). Trimming removed 5 bases from V and 5 bases from J, with 13 bases in between. The V gene's germline CDR1 is SGHKS and CDR2 YYEKEE (reference sequence). This CDR3 region has 13 residues. CDR3 loop: CASSIGGTTEAFF. The CDR3, as DNA: TGTGCCAGCAGTATAGGGGGAACGACTGAAGCTTTCTTT.

The chain employs TRBV7-9 and TRBJ2-3; D may be TRBD2 (6 bases). Per the germline V gene, CDR1 is SEHNR and CDR2 is FQNEAQ (reference sequence). Trimming took off 8 bases at V and 2 bases at J, with 17 bases between the two ends. The CDR3 runs 15 residues. CDR3 protein: CASGPLGGTTDTQYF. The DNA of the CDR3 is TGTGCCAGCGGCCCCCTCGGCGGGACCACAGATACGCAGTATTTT.

This clonotype was seen more than once but under ten times. The rearrangement joins TRBV7-9 to TRBJ2-4; 7 bases match TRBD1. In germline, CDR1 is SEHNR, CDR2 FQNEAQ (reference sequence). Losses at the gene ends were 2 bases for V and 1 base for J; bases not matched to a gene: 8. The length of the CDR3 is 17 residues. The CDR3 DNA reads as TGTGCCAGCAGCTTATCACTCGAGGGGGCGGCCAAAAACATTCAGTACTTC. Protein sequence: CASSLSLEGAAKNIQYF.

This clonotype was seen many times. The V gene is TRBV27, the J gene TRBJ2-5; TRBD1 might be the D (6 bases). Trimming cost V 5 bases and J 0 bases, with 10 bases left between them. The length of the CDR3 is 14 residues. The V gene's germline CDR1 is MNHEY and CDR2 SMNVEV (reference sequence). CDR3 coding DNA: TGTGCCAGCAGTCTCACAGGGTACCAAGAGACCCAGTACTTC. As protein: CASSLTGYQETQYF.

This rearrangement joins TRBV7-2 to TRBJ2-3, with TRBD2 matching 8 bases. The V gene's germline CDR1 is SGHTA and CDR2 FQGNSA. The CDR3 is 13 residues long. With 11 bases clipped from V and 5 bases from J, the junction kept 9 bases outside the gene matches. CDR3 sequence reads: CAGGLGGRDTQYF. As DNA, the CDR3 is TGTGCCGGGGGACTAGGGGGTAGAGATACGCAGTATTTT.

This clonotype has ten or more counts. The V call is TRBV20-1, the J call TRBJ2-1; D call uncertain. CDR1 DFQATT and CDR2 SNEGSKA come from the germline V gene (reference sequence). The CDR3 contains 9 residues. Trimming took 6 bases from V and 10 from J, leaving 7 bases between them. The CDR3 bases are TGCAGTGCGACCCGGGAGCAGTTCTTC. Translating it yields CSATREQFF.

This clonotype was seen only a few times. V gene TRBV5-1 combines with J gene TRBJ1-3; 10 nucleotides line up with TRBD1. V shed 3 bases, J shed 2 bases, and the junction held 2 bases outside the gene matches. The CDR3 length is 15 residues. Germline CDR1 reads SGHRS; CDR2 reads YFSETQ. The CDR3 loop reads CASSSGTGAGNTIYF. The CDR3 DNA follows: TGCGCCAGCAGCTCCGGGACAGGGGCTGGAAACACCATATATTTT.

There are a few counts of this clonotype. J is TRBJ2-5 and V is TRBV20-1; a possible D gene is TRBD1 (6 bases). Germline values: CDR1 DFQATT, CDR2 SNEGSKA (reference sequence). V was shortened by 3 bases and J by 7 bases, with 18 bases between the two germline ends. The CDR3 is 14 amino acids. The CDR3 DNA sequence: TGCAGTGCTAGCGTCGGACAGACCTTAGGGACCCAGTACTTC. This gives the protein CSASVGQTLGTQYF.

Only a few counts were recorded for this clonotype. The chain couples TRBV27 to TRBJ2-5; either TRBD1 or TRBD2 may fit D (5 bases each). This CDR3 region has 14 residues. The V gene's germline CDR1 is MNHEY and CDR2 SMNVEV (reference sequence). V shed 3 bases and J shed 4 bases, with 12 bases lying between them. The CDR3 loop is CASSLSERGETQYF. In nucleotides, the CDR3 is TGTGCCAGCAGTTTGAGCGAGAGGGGAGAGACCCAGTACTTC.

J is TRBJ2-3 and V is TRBV5-4, with D possibly being TRBD2 (6 bases). Deletions cut 4 bases from V and 4 bases from J, with 10 bases between. This CDR3 contains 13 residues. From germline, CDR1 is SGHNT and CDR2 YYREEE (reference sequence). The CDR3, as DNA: TGTGCCAGCAGCCGCGGGAACGCAGATACGCAGTATTTT. It codes for CASSRGNADTQYF. Based on the CDR3 plus reference TRBV5-4 and TRBJ2-3, the full variable domain is ETGVTQSPTHLIKTRGQQVTLRCSSQSGHNTVSWYQQALGQGPQFIFQYYREEENGRGNFPPRFSGLQFPNYSSELNVNALELDDSALYLCASSRGNADTQYFGPGTRLTVL.

This clonotype was seen more than once but under ten times. The rearrangement links TRBV16 to TRBJ1-4; TRBD1 is a possible D gene (5 bases). The V gene's germline CDR1 is KGHSY and CDR2 FQNENV. V gave up 1 base and J gave up 8 bases, with 11 bases separating them. The length of the CDR3 is 14 residues. The CDR3 DNA reads TGTGCCAGCAGCCAATTCAGGGTCGACGAAAAACTGTTTTTT. Translating gives CASSQFRVDEKLFF.

This clonotype was counted only a few times. The J gene is TRBJ2-1, the V gene TRBV9; 8 bases are shared with TRBD2. V was pared by 4 bases and J by 3 bases, with 12 bases of the junction left unmatched. The germline gives CDR1 SGDLS, CDR2 YYNGEE. This CDR3 has 17 amino acids. CDR3 sequence (DNA): TGTGCCAGCAGCTCCCCGGGGGGGACTACCGACTACAATGAGCAGTTCTTC. Its translation is CASSSPGGTTDYNEQFF.

At least ten counts were recorded for this clonotype. The V call is TRBV5-1, the J call TRBJ2-5; D might be TRBD1 (6 bases). Germline loops: CDR1 SGHRS, CDR2 YFSETQ. The CDR3 extends over 15 amino acids. Trimming cost V 2 bases and J 2 bases, with 13 bases left between them. DNA for the CDR3: TGCGCCAGCAGCTTACCCGGGACATTGCAAGAGACCCAGTACTTC. As protein: CASSLPGTLQETQYF.

In this sample, this clonotype turned up a few times. The CDR3 coding sequence is TGTGCCACCGGGAAGAGGGGACTCAGCTCCTACAATGAGCAGTTCTTC. Its translation: CATGKRGLSSYNEQFF. V usage is TRBV24-1 and J usage is TRBJ2-1; possibly TRBD2 for D (6 bases). Germline V CDR1 and CDR2: KGHDR, SFDVKD. The V and J ends lost 9 bases and 0 bases respectively, with 17 bases between them. This CDR3 region has 16 residues.

The chain combines TRBV30 with TRBJ1-3; D unclear. The CDR3 is 13 amino acids. The germline V and J ends were trimmed by 0 bases and 5 bases, with 8 bases remaining between them. CDR1 and CDR2 (germline): GTSNPN, SVGIG (reference sequence). CDR3 DNA sequence: TGTGCCTGGAGTGTATCCGGTCGAAACACCATATATTTT. Its translation: CAWSVSGRNTIYF. Variable domain in full (rest from reference TRBV30 and TRBJ1-3): SQTIHQWPATLVQPVGSPLSLECTVEGTSNPNLYWYRQAAGRGLQLLFYSVGIGQISSEVPQNLSASRPQDRQFILSSKKLLLSDSGFYLCAWSVSGRNTIYFGEGSWLTVV.

The CDR3 loop is CASSETGQANYGYTF. In DNA form, the CDR3 reads TGTGCCAGCAGCGAAACGGGCCAAGCTAACTATGGCTACACCTTC. The chain carries TRBV5-6 and TRBJ1-2; D remains ambiguous. Germline V gene sequence: CDR1 SGHDT, CDR2 YYEEEE. This CDR3 comprises 15 residues. V was cut by 4 bases and J by 0 bases, with 13 bases left in between.

There are a few counts of this clonotype. The chain couples TRBV29-1 to TRBJ2-1; 12 bases map to TRBD2. V shed 0 bases and J 6 bases; nucleotides not matched to a gene: 9. Germline CDR1 SQVTM, CDR2 ANQGSEA. The length of the CDR3 is 17 residues. The CDR3, as DNA: TGCAGCGTTGAAGATCCTGTCCTAGCGGGAGGGCCCAATGAGCAGTTCTTC. Its protein product is CSVEDPVLAGGPNEQFF.

The gene calls are TRBV18 and TRBJ2-2; 7 nucleotides match TRBD1. The CDR3 runs 14 residues. V shed 3 bases, J shed 6 bases, and the junction held 4 bases outside the gene matches. CDR1 is KGHSH and CDR2 is LQKENI in the germline V gene. DNA for the CDR3: TGTGCCAGCTCACCCACGACAGGGTCCGGGGAGCTGTTTTTT. It encodes CASSPTTGSGELFF.

This clonotype was picked up a small number of times. The chain uses TRBV5-8 and TRBJ1-2; maybe TRBD1 (6 bases). The CDR3 has 13 residues. Germline-derived CDR1 and CDR2 are SGHTS and YDEGEE. Trimming left V 3 bases short and J 6 bases short, with 12 bases between. The CDR3 DNA sequence: TGTGCCAGCAGCTATGACAGGTTGAATGGCTACACCTTC. Residues: CASSYDRLNGYTF. The complete variable domain, with remaining parts taken from reference TRBV5-8 and TRBJ1-2, reads EAGVTQSPTHLIKTRGQQATLRCSPISGHTSVYWYQQALGLGLQFLLWYDEGEERNRGNFPPRFSGRQFPNYSSELNVNALELEDSALYLCASSYDRLNGYTFGSGTRLTVV.

The genes are TRBV5-6 and TRBJ2-5, with 11 bases matching TRBD2. The junction had 1 base not matched to a gene; V was cut back by 2 bases and J by 4 bases. Germline V gene lookup returns CDR1 SGHDT and CDR2 YYEEEE. The CDR3 loop spans 14 amino acids. DNA for the CDR3: TGTGCCAGCAGCTTTAGCGGGAGGGGAGAGACCCAGTACTTC. This codes for CASSFSGRGETQYF.

The chain couples TRBV20-1 to TRBJ2-3, with D possibly TRBD2 on 6 matching bases. Germline lookup yields CDR1 DFQATT and CDR2 SNEGSKA (reference sequence). This CDR3 region has 15 residues. Trimming pared 0 bases from V and 4 bases from J, leaving 14 bases between. CDR3 residues: CSARDLARDPDTQYF. The CDR3 bases are TGCAGTGCTAGAGATCTGGCGCGGGACCCAGATACGCAGTATTTT.